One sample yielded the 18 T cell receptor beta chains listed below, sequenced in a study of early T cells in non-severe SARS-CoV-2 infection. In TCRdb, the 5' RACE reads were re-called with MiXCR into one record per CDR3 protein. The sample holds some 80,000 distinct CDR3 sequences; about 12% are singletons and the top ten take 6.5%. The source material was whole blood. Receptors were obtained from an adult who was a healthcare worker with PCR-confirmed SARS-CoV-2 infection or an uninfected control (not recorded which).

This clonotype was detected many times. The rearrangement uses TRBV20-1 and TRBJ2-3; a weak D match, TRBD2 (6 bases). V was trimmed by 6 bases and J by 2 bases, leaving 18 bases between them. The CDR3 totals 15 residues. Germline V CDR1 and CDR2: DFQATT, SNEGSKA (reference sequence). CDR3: CSAIPPRDNTDTQYF. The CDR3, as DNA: TGCAGTGCGATTCCGCCGCGGGATAACACAGATACGCAGTATTTT.

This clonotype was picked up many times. The CDR3 sequence: CASSSGTGTGELFF. In DNA form, the CDR3 reads TGTGCCAGCAGCTCAGGGACAGGGACCGGGGAGCTGTTTTTT. V usage is TRBV5-6 and J usage is TRBJ2-2; 9 nucleotides match TRBD1. The J segment lost 5 bases and the V segment lost 3 bases, leaving 2 bases of the junction unmatched. This CDR3 spans 14 amino acids. Germline CDR1 and CDR2: SGHDT and YYEEEE.

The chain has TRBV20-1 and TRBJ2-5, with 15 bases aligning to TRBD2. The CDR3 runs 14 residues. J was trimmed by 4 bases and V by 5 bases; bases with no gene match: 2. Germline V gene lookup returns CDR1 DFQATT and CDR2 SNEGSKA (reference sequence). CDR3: CSAGGLAGGETQYF. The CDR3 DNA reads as TGCAGTGCTGGGGGACTAGCGGGAGGAGAGACCCAGTACTTC.

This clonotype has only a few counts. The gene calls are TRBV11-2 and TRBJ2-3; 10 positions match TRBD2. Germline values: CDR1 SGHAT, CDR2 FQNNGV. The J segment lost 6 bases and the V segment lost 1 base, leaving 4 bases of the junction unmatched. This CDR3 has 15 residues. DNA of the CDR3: TGTGCCAGCAGCTTAGGTCTAGCGGGAGCCGATACGCAGTATTTT. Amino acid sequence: CASSLGLAGADTQYF. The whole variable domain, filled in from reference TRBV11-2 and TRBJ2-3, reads EAGVAQSPRYKIIEKRQSVAFWCNPISGHATLYWYQQILGQGPKLLIQFQNNGVVDDSQLPKDRFSAERLKGVDSTLKIQPAKLEDSAVYLCASSLGLAGADTQYFGPGTRLTVL.

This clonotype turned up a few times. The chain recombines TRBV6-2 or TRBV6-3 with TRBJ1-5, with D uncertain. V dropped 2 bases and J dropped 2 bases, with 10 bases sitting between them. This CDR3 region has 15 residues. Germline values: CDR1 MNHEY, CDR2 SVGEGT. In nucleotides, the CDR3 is TGTGCCAGCAGTTACGGCCAGAGGGGCAATCAGCCCCAGCATTTT. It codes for CASSYGQRGNQPQHF.

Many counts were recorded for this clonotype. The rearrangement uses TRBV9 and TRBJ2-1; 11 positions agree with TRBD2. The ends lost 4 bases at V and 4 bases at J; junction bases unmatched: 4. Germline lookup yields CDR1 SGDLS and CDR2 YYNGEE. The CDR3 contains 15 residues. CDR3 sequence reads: CASSPGTSGYNEQFF. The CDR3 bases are TGTGCCAGCAGCCCCGGGACTAGCGGTTACAATGAGCAGTTCTTC. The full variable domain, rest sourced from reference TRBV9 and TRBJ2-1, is DSGVTQTPKHLITATGQRVTLRCSPRSGDLSVYWYQQSLDQGLQFLIQYYNGEERAKGNILERFSAQQFPDLHSELNLSSLELGDSALYFCASSPGTSGYNEQFFGPGTRLTVL.

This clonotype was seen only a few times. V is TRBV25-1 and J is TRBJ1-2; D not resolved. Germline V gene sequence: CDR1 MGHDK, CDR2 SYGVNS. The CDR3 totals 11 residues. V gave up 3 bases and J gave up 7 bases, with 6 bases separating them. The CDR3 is CASSDSAGYTF. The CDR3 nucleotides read TGTGCCAGCAGTGACTCGGCTGGCTACACCTTC.

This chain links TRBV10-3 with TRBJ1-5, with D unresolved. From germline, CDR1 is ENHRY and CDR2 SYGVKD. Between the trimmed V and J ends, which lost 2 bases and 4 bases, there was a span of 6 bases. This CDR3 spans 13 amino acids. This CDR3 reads CAISERSNQPQHF. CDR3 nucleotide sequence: TGTGCCATCAGTGAGCGGTCGAATCAGCCCCAGCATTTT.

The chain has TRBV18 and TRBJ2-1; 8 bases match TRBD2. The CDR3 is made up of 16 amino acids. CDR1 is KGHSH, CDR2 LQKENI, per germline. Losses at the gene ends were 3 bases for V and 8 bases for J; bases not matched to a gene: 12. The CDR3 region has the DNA TGTGCCAGCTCACCGGTTCTAGCGGGTCCCCCAGATGAGCAGTTCTTC. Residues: CASSPVLAGPPDEQFF.

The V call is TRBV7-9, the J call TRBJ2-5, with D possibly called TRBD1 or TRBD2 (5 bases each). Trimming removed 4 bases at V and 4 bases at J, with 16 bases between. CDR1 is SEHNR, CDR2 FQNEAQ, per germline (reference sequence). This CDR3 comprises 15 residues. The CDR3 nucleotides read TGTGCCAGCAGCTCACTAGGGACGGGGAGAGAGACCCAGTACTTC. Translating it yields CASSSLGTGRETQYF.

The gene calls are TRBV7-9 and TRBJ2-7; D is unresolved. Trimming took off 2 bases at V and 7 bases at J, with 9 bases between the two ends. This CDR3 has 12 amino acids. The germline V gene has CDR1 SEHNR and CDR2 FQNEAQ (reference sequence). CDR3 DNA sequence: TGTGCCAGCAGCTTATCCCCTGGGGAGCAGTACTTC. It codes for CASSLSPGEQYF.

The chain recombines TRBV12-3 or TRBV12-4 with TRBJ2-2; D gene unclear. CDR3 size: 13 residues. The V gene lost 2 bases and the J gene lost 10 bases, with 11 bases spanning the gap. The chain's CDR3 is CASSLRQTLELFF. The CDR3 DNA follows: TGTGCCAGCAGTTTAAGGCAGACATTGGAGCTGTTTTTT.

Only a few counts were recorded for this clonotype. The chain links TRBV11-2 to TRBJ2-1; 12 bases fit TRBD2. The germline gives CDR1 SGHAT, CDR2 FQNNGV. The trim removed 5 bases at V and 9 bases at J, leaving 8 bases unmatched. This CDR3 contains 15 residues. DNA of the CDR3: TGTGCCAGCAGCCTTGGACTAGCGGGATTTAGTGAGCAGTTCTTC. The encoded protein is CASSLGLAGFSEQFF.

The CDR3 coding sequence is TGCAGTGCTCCGGACAGGACCTACGAGCAGTACTTC. Its translation is CSAPDRTYEQYF. The chain is built from TRBV20-1 and TRBJ2-7, with TRBD1 identical over 7 bases. J was trimmed by 2 bases and V by 5 bases; bases with no gene match: 3. The germline CDR1 and CDR2 sequences are DFQATT and SNEGSKA (reference sequence). CDR3 size: 12 residues.

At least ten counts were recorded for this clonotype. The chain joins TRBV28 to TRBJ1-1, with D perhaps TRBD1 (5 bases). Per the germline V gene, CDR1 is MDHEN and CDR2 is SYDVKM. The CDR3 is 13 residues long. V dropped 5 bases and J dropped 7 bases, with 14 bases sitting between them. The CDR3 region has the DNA TGTGCCAGCAGTCGGGACTTCGGACTTGAAGCTTTCTTT. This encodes CASSRDFGLEAFF.

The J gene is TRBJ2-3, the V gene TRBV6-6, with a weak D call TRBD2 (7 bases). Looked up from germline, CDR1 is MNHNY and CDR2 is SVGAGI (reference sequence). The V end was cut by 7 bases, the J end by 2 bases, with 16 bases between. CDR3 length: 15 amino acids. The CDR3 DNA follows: TGTGCCAGCACCACCCTTCGGGGGGCCACAGATACGCAGTATTTT. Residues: CASTTLRGATDTQYF.

CDR3 DNA sequence: TGTGCCAGCAACCCCTGGGGGACTAACACTGAAGCTTTCTTT. Encoded protein: CASNPWGTNTEAFF. The chain joins TRBV25-1 to TRBJ1-1; D is perhaps TRBD1 (5 bases). The V end lost 7 bases, the J end lost 2 bases, and 14 bases lay between the germline ends. The CDR3 contains 14 residues. Germline V gives CDR1 MGHDK, CDR2 SYGVNS.

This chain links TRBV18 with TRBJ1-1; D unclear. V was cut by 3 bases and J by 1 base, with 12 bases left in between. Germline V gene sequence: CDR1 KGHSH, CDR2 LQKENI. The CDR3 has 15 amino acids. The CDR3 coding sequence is TGTGCCAGCTCACCTATCCACAGCCCGAACACTGAAGCTTTCTTT. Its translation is CASSPIHSPNTEAFF.